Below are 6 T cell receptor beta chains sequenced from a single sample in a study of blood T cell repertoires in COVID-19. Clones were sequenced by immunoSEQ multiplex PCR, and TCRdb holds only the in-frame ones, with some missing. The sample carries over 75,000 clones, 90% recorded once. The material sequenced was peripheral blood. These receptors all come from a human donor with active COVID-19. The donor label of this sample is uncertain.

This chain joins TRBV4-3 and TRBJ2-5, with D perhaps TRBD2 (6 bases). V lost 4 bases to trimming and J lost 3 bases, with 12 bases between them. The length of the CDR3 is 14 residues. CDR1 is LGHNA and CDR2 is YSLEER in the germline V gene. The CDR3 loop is CASSRFGGEETQYF. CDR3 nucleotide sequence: TGCGCCAGCAGCCGCTTCGGCGGGGAAGAGACCCAGTACTTC.

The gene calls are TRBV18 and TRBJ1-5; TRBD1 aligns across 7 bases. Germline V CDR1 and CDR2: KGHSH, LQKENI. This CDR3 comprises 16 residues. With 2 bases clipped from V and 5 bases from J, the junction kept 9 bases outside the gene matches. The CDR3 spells CASSPSGTVIYQPQHF. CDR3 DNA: TGTGCCAGCTCACCATCAGGGACAGTAATTTATCAGCCCCAGCATTTT.

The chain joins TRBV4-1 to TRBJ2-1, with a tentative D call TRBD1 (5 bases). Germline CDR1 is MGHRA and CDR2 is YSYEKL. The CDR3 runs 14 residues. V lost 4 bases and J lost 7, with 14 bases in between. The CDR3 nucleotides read TGCGCCAGCAGCCCCCCCTCAGGGCTTAATGAGCAGTTCTTC. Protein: CASSPPSGLNEQFF.

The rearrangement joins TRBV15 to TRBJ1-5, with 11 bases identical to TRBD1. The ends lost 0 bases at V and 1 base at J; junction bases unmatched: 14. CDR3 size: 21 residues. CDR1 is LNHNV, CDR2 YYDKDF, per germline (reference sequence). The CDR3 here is CATSRELGLRTGGFSNQPQHF. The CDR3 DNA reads TGTGCCACCAGCAGAGAGCTCGGGTTGAGGACAGGGGGCTTCAGCAATCAGCCCCAGCATTTT.

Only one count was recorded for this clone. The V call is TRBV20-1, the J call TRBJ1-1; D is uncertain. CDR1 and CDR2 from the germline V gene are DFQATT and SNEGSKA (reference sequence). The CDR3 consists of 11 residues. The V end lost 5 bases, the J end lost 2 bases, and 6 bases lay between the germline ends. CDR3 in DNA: TGCAGTGCTCGGGTTAACACTGAAGCTTTCTTT. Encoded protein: CSARVNTEAFF.

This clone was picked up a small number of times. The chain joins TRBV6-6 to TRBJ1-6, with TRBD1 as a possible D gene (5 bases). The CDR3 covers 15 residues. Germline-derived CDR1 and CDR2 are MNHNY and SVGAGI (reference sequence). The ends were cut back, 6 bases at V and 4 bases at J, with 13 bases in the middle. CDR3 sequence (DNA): TGTGCCAGCAGGAACAAGGACAATTATAATTCACCCCTCCACTTT. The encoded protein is CASRNKDNYNSPLHF.